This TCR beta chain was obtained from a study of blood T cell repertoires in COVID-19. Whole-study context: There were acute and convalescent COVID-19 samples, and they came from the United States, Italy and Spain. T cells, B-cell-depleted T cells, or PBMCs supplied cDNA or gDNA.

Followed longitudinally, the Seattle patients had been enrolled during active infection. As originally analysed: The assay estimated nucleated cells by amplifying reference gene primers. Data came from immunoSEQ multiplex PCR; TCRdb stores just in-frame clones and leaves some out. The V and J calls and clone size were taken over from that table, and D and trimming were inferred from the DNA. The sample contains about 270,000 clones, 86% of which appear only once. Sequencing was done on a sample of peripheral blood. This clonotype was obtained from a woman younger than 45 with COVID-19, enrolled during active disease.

The CDR3 sequence is CASSQEGQGAPETQYF. In nucleotides, the CDR3 is TGTGCCAGCAGCCAAGAGGGGCAGGGGGCCCCAGAGACCCAGTACTTC. The gene calls are TRBV14 and TRBJ2-5, with 8 bases matching TRBD1. CDR1 SGHDN and CDR2 FVKESK come from the germline V gene. After removal of 0 bases from V and 4 bases from J, the junction contained 7 bases not matched to a gene. The CDR3 contains 16 residues.